Listed here is a single T cell receptor beta chain. The data belong to a study of T cells in tumors after PD-1 blockade. Background on the study: A subset received ongoing vismodegib 150 mg daily alongside anti-PD-1 therapy. Peripheral blood samples averaged about 33,000 unique clonotypes and more than 100,000 templates.

Only in-frame clones appear in the TCRdb table, and some are missing; sequencing was by immunoSEQ multiplex PCR. This table has approximately 34,000 clones, approximately 70% appearing once. V shed 5 bases and J 3 bases; nucleotides not matched to a gene: 7. Germline CDR1 is MNHEY and CDR2 is SVGAGI. The CDR3 is 14 amino acids. V and J are TRBV6-5 and TRBJ2-7, with TRBD2 matching over 7 bases. The TCR comes from a human donor with basal cell carcinoma. Source: PBMCs, taken after anti-PD-1 treatment. The CDR3 DNA follows: TGTGCCAGCAGTCCACCGGGGGGAAACTACGAGCAGTACTTC. Translating it yields CASSPPGGNYEQYF.